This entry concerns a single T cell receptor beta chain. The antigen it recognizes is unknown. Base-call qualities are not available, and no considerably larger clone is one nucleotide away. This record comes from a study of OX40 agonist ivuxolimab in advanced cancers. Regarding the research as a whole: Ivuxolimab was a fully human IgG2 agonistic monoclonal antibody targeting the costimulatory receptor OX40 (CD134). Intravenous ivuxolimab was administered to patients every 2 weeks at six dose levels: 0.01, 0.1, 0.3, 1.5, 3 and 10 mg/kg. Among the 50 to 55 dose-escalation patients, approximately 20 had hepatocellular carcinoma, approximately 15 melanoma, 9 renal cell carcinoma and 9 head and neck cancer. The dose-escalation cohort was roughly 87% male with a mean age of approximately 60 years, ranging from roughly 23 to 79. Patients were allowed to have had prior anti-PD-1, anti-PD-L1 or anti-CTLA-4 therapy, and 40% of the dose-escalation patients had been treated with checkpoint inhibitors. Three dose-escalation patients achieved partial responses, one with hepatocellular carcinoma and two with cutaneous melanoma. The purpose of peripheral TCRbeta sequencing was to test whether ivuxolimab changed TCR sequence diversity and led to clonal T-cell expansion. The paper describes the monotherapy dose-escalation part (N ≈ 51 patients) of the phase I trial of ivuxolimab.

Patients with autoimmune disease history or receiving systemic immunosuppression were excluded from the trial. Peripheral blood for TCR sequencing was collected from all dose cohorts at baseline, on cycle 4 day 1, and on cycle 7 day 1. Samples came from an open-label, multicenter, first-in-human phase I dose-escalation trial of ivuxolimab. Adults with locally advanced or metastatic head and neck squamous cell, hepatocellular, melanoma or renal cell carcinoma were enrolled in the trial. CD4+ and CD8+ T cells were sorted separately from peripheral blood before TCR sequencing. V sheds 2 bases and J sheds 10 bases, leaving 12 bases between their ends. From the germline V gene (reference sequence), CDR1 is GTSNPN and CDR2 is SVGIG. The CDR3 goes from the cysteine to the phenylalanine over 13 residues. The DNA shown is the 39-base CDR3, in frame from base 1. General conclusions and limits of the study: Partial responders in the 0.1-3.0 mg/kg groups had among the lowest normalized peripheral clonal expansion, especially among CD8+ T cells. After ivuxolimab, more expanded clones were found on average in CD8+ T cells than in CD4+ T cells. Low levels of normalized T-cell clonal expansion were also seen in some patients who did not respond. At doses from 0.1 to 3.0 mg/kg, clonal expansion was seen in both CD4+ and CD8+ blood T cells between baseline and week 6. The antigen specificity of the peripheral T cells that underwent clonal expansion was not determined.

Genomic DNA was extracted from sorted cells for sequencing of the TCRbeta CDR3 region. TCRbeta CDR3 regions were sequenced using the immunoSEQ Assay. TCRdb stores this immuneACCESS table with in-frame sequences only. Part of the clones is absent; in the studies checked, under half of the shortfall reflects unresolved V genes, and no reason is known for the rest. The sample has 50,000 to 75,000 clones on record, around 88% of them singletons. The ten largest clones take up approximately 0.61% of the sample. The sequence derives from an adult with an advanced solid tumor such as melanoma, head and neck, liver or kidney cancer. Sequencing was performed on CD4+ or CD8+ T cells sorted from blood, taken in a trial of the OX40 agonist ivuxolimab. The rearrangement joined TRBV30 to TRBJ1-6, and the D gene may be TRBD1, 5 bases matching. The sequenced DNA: TGTGCCTGGAGTCTACGGGGGTTATCACCCCTCCACTTT. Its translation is CAWSLRGLSPLHF.